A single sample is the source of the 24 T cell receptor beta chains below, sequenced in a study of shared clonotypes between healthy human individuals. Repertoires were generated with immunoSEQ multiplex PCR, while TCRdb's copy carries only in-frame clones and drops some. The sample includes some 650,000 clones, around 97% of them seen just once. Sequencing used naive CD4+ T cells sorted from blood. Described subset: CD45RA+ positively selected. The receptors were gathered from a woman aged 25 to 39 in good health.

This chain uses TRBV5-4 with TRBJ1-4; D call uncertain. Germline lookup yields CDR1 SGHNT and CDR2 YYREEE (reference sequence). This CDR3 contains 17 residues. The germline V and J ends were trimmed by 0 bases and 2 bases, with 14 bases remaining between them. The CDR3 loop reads CASSLDGGVLTNEKLFF. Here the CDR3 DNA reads TGTGCCAGCAGCTTGGATGGTGGAGTCCTTACTAATGAAAAACTGTTTTTT.

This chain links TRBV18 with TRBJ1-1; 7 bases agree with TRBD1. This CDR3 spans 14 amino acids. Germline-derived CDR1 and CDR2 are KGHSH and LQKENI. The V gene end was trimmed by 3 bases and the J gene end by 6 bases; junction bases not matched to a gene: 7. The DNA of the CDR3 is TGTGCCAGCTCACCGCAGGGGGGCGTTCCTGAAGCTTTCTTT. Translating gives CASSPQGGVPEAFF.

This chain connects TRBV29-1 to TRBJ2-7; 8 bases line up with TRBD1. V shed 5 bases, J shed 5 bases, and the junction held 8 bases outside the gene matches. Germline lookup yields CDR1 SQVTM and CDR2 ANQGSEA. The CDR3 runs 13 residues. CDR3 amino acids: CSVSRTGLDEQYF. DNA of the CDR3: TGCAGCGTTTCCAGGACAGGGCTGGACGAGCAGTACTTC.

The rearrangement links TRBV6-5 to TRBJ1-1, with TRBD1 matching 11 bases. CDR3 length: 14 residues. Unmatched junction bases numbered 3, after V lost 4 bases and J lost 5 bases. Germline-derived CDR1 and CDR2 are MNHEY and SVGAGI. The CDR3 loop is CASSSWDRGTEAFF. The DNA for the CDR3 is TGTGCCAGCAGTTCCTGGGACAGGGGGACTGAAGCTTTCTTT.

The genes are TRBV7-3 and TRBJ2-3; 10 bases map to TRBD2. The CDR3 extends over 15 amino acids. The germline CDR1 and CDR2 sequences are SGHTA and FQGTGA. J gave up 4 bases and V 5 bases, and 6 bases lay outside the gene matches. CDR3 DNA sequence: TGTGCCAGCAGCGAGCGGGAGGGCCCCCCAGATACGCAGTATTTT. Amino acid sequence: CASSEREGPPDTQYF.

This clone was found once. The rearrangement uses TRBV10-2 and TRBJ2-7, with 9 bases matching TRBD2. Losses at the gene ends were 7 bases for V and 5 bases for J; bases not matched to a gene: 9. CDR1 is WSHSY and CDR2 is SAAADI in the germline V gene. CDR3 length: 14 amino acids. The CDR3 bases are TGCGCCAGCACCCCGGAGGGCGGGGGGGACGAGCAGTACTTC. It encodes CASTPEGGGDEQYF.

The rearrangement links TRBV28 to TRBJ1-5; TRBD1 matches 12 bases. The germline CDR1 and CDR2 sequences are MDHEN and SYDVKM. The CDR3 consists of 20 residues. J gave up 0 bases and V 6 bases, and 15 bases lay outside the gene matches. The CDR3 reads CASRAPRGTGGVNSNQPQHF. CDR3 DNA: TGTGCCAGCAGGGCCCCGCGCGGGACAGGGGGCGTCAATAGCAATCAGCCCCAGCATTTT.

The CDR3 is CASSPSGRTETQYF. The CDR3, as DNA: TGTGCCAGCTCACCAAGCGGGAGAACGGAGACCCAGTACTTC. The gene calls are TRBV18 and TRBJ2-5, with TRBD2 matching 8 bases. The CDR3 consists of 14 residues. J lost 5 bases, V lost 2 bases, and 4 bases had no gene match. Germline V lookup: CDR1 KGHSH, CDR2 LQKENI. Using reference TRBV18 and TRBJ2-5 for the parts outside the CDR3, the full variable domain is NAGVMQNPRHLVRRRGQEARLRCSPMKGHSHVYWYRQLPEEGLKFMVYLQKENIIDESGMPKERFSAEFPKEGPSILRIQQVVRGDSAAYFCASSPSGRTETQYFGPGTRLLVL.

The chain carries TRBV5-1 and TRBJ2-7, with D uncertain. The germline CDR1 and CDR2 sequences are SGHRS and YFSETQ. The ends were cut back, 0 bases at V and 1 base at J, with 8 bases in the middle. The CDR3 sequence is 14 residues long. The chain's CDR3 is CASSLEPASYEQYF. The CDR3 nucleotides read TGCGCCAGCAGCTTGGAACCGGCATCCTACGAGCAGTACTTC.

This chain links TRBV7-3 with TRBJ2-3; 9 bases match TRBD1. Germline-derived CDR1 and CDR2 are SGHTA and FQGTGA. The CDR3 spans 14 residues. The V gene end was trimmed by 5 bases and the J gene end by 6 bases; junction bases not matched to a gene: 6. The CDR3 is CASSPNRGLDTQYF. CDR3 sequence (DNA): TGTGCCAGCAGCCCGAACAGGGGGCTGGATACGCAGTATTTT.

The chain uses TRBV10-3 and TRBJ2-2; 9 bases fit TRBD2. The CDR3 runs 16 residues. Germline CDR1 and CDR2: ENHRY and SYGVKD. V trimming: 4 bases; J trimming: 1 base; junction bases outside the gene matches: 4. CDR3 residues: CAISGPSGMNTGELFF. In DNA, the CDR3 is TGTGCCATCAGTGGTCCTAGCGGGATGAACACCGGGGAGCTGTTTTTT.

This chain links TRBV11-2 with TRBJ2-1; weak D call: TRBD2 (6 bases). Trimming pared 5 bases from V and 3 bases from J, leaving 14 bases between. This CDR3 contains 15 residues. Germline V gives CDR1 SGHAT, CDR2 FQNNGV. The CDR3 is CASSPREEGYNEQFF. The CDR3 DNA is TGTGCCAGCAGCCCTAGGGAGGAAGGCTACAATGAGCAGTTCTTC.

The CDR3 loop reads CASGDRETNGYTF. CDR3 bases: TGTGCCAGCGGCGACAGGGAAACTAATGGCTACACCTTC. The rearrangement uses TRBV27 and TRBJ1-2, with TRBD1 matching over 7 bases. The CDR3 length is 13 residues. CDR1 MNHEY and CDR2 SMNVEV come from the germline V gene (reference sequence). With 8 bases clipped from V and 6 bases from J, the junction kept 9 bases outside the gene matches.

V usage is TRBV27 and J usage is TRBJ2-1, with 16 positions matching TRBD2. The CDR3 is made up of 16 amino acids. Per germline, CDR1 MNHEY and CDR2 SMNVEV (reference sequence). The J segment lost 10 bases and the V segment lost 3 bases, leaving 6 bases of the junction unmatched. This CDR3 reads CASSFLGLAGGNEQFF. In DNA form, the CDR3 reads TGTGCCAGCAGTTTCCTGGGACTAGCGGGAGGGAACGAGCAGTTCTTC.

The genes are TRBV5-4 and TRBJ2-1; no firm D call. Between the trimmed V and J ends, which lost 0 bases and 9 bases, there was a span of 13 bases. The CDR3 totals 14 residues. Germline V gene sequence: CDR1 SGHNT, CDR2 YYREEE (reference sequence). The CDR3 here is CASSLGLEAIEQFF. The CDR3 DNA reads TGTGCCAGCAGCTTGGGTTTAGAGGCTATTGAGCAGTTCTTC.

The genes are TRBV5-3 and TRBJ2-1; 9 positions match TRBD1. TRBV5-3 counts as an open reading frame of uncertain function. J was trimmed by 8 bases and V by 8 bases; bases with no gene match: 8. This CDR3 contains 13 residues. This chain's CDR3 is CASSRGQGHEQFF. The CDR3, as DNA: TGTGCCAGCAGCAGGGGACAGGGTCATGAGCAGTTCTTC.

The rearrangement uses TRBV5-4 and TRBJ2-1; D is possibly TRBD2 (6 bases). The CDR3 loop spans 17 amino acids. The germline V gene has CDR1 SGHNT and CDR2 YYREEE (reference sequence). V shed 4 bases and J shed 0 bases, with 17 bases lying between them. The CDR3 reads CASSLSGRDPSYNEQFF. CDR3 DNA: TGTGCCAGCAGCCTGTCGGGGCGGGACCCCTCCTACAATGAGCAGTTCTTC.

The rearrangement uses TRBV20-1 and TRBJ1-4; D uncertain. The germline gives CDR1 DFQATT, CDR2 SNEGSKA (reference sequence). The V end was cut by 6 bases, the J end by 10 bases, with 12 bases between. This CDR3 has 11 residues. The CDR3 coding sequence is TGCAGTGCGCGGGCGCAAGGAAAACTGTTTTTT. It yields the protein CSARAQGKLFF.

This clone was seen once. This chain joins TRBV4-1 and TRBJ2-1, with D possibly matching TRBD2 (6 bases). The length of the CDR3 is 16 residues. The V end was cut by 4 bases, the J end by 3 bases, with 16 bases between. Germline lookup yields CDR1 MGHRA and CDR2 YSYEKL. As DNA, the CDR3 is TGCGCCAGCAGCCTGCCCCGGGACTTTAGCTACAATGAGCAGTTCTTC. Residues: CASSLPRDFSYNEQFF.

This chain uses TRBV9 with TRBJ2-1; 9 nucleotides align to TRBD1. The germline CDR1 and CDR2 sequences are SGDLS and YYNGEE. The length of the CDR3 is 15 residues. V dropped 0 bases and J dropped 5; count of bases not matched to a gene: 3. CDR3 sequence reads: CASSVATGGNNEQFF. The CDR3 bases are TGTGCCAGCAGCGTAGCGACAGGGGGGAACAATGAGCAGTTCTTC.

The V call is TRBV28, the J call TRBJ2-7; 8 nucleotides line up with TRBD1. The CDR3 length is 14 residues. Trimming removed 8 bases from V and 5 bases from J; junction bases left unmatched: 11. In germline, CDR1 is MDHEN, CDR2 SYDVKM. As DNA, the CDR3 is TGTGCCAGCGCTCGGGGGCAGGGGGCCAACGAGCAGTACTTC. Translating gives CASARGQGANEQYF.

In nucleotides, the CDR3 is TGTGCCAGCAGCTTAAACAGGGGTAGCAATCAGCCCCAGCATTTT. Protein sequence: CASSLNRGSNQPQHF. The chain has TRBV7-9 and TRBJ1-5; TRBD1 agrees at 7 bases. The CDR3 totals 15 residues. Looked up from germline, CDR1 is SEHNR and CDR2 is FQNEAQ (reference sequence). V lost 2 bases to trimming and J lost 0 bases; unmatched junction nucleotides: 1.

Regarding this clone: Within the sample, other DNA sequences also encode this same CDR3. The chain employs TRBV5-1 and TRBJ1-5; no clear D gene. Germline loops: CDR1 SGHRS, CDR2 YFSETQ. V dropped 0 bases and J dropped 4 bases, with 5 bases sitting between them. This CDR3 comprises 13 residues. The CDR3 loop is CASSLDGNQPQHF. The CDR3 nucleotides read TGCGCCAGCAGCTTGGACGGTAATCAGCCCCAGCATTTT.

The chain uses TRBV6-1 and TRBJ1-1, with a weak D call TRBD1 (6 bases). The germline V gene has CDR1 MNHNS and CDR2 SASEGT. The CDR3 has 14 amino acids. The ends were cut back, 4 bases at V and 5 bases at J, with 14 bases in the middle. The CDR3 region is CASSGTGGRTEAFF. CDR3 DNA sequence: TGTGCCAGCAGTGGCACGGGGGGCCGAACTGAAGCTTTCTTT.